Sequencing of this T cell receptor (beta chain) was carried out in a study of identifying expanded T cells in peripheral blood. A word on this clone: Its antigen is not identified.

Sequencing used immunoSEQ multiplex PCR; TCRdb keeps in-frame clones, though not all of them. The sample records approximately 86,000 clones, 70% to 90% being singletons. Whole-study results and caveats: Across healthy donors, higher total template counts meant significantly greater approximately two-week count variance.

The CDR3 covers 15 residues. Germline V gene data show CDR1 as SGDLS and CDR2 as YYNGEE. V lost 3 bases to trimming and J lost 4 bases; unmatched junction nucleotides: 5. The rearrangement links TRBV9 to TRBJ1-3; TRBD1 agrees at 9 bases. This receptor was identified in a person aged 18-70 years in good health. The sequenced sample was blood. Here the CDR3 DNA reads TGTGCCAGCAGCGCCGACAGGGGGGTCGGAAACACCATATATTTT. This gives the protein CASSADRGVGNTIYF.